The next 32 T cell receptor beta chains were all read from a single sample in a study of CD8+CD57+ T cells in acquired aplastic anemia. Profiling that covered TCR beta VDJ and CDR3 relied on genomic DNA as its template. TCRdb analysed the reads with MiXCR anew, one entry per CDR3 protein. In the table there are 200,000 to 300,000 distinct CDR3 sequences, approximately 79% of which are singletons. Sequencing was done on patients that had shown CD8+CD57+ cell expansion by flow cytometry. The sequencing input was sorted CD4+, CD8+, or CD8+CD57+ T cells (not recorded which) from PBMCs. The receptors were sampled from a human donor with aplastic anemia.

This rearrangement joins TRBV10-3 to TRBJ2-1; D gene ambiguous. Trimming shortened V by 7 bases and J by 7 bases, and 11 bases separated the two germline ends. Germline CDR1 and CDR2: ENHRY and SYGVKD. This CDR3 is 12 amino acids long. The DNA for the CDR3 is TGTGCCATCACCGGGCTTGAGAATGAGCAGTTCTTC. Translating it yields CAITGLENEQFF.

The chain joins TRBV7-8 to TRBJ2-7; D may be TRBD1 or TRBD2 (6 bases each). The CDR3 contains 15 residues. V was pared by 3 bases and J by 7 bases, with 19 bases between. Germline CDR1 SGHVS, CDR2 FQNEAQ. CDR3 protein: CASSFIHGGGNEQYF. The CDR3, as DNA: TGTGCCAGCAGCTTTATTCACGGAGGGGGAAATGAGCAGTACTTC.

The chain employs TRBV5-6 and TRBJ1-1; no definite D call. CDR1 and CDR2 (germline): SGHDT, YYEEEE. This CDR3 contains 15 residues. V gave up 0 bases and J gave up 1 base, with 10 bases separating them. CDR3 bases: TGTGCCAGCAGCTTGGAGAGGGCATCGAACACTGAAGCTTTCTTT. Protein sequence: CASSLERASNTEAFF.

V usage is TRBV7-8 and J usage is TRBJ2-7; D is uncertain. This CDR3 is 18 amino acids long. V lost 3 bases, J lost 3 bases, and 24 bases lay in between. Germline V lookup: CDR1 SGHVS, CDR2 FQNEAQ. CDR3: CASSFRGAEQQYVYEQYV. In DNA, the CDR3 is TGTGCCAGCAGCTTTCGAGGCGCGGAGCAGCAGTACGTCTACGAGCAGTACGTC.

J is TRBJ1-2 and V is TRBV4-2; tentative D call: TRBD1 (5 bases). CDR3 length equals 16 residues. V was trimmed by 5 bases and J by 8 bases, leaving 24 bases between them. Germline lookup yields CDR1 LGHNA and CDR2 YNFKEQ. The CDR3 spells CASSSSVLGELRGYTF. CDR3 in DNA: TGTGCCAGCAGCTCCTCGGTGTTGGGGGAGCTTAGGGGCTACACCTTC.

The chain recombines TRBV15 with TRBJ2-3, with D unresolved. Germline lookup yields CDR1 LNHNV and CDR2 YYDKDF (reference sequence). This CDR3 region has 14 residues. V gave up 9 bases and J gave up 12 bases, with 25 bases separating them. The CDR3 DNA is TGTGCCACTGCCAGGAGCGCCGGCCAAGAGACCCAGTATTTT. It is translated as CATARSAGQETQYF. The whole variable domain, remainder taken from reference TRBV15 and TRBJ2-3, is DAMVIQNPRYQVTQFGKPVTLSCSQTLNHNVMYWYQQKSSQAPKLLFHYYDKDFNNEADTPDNFQSRRPNTSFCFLDIRSPGLGDTAMYLCATARSAGQETQYFGPGTRLTVL.

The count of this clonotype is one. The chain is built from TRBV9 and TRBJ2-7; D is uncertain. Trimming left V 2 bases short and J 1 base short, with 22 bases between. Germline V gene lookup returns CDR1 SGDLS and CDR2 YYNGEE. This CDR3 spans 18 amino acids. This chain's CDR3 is CASSVRSDTTYFSYEQYV. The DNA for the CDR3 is TGTGCCAGCAGCGTTCGTTCAGATACGACATATTTTTCCTACGAGCAGTACGTC.

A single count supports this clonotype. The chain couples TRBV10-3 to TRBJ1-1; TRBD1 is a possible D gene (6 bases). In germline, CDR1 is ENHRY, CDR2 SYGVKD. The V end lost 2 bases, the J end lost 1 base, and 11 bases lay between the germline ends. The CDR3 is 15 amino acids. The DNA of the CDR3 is TGTGCCATCAGTGAGGCTACAGGGAGGAACACTGAAGCTTTCTTT. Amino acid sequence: CAISEATGRNTEAFF.

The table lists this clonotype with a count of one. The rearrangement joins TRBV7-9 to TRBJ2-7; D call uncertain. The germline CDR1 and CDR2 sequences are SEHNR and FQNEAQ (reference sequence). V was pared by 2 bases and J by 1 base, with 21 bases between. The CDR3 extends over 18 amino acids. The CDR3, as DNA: TGTGCCAGCAGCTTACAACCCGAGGAGACATTTCTTTCCTACGAGCAGTACGTC. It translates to CASSLQPEETFLSYEQYV.

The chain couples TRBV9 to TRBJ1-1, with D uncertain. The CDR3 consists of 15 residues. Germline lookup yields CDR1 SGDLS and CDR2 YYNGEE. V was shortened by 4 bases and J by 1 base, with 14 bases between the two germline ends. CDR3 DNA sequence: TGTGCCAGCAGCTTAGACAAGCCAGCGAACACTGAAGCTTTCTTT. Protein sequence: CASSLDKPANTEAFF.

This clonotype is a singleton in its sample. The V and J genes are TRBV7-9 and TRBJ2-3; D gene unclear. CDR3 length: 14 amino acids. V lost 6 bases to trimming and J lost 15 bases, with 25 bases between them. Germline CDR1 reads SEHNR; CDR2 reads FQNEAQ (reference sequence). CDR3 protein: CASSLSDGGYAYYF. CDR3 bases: TGTGCCAGCAGTCTCTCGGACGGTGGCTATGCCTACTATTTT.

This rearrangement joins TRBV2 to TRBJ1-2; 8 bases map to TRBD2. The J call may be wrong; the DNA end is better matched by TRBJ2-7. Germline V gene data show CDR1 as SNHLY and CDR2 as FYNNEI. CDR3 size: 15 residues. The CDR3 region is CASRSGGGLPHGQYF. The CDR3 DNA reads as TGTGCCAGCAGGTCTGGCGGGGGGCTGCCCCACGGGCAGTACTTC.

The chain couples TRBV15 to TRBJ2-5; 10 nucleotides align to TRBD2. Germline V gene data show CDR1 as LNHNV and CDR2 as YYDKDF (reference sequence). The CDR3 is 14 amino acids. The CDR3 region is CSASLAGEQETQYF. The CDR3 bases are TGTAGTGCTAGCCTAGCGGGGGAGCAAGAGACCCAGTACTTC.

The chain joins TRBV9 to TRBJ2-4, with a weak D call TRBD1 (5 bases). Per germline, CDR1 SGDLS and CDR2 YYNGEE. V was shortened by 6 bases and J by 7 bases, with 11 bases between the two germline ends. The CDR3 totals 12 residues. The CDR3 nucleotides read TGTGCCAGCAAAGGGCAGGGTAACATTCAGTACTTC. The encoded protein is CASKGQGNIQYF.

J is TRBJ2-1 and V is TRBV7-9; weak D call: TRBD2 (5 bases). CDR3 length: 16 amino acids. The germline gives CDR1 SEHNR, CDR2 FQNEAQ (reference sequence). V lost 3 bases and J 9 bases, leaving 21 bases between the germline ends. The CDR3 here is CASSFQSGGLSVEQFF. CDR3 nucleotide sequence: TGTGCCAGCAGCTTTCAAAGCGGCGGGCTGAGCGTTGAGCAGTTCTTC.

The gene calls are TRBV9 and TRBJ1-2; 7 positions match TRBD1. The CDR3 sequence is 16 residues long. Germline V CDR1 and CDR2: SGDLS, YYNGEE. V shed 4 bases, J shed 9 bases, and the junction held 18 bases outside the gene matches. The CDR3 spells CASSLGGQSTDTRYTF. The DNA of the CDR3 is TGTGCCAGCAGCTTAGGGGGACAGAGCACAGATACGCGCTACACCTTC.

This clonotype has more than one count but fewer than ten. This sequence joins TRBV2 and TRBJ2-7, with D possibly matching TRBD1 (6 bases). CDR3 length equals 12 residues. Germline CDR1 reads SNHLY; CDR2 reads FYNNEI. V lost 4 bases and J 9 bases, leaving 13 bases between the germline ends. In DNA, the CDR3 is TGTGCCAGCAGTGTGATAGGGGGAGTGCAGTACGTC. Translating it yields CASSVIGGVQYV.

CDR3: CASSLNGDTYGYTF. The CDR3 coding sequence is TGTGCCAGCAGCTTAAACGGGGACACCTATGGCTACACCTTC. The chain combines TRBV6-5 with TRBJ1-2; D perhaps matches TRBD1 (6 bases). The germline V gene has CDR1 MNHEY and CDR2 SVGAGI. Trimming took off 6 bases at V and 4 bases at J, with 15 bases between the two ends. CDR3 length equals 14 residues.

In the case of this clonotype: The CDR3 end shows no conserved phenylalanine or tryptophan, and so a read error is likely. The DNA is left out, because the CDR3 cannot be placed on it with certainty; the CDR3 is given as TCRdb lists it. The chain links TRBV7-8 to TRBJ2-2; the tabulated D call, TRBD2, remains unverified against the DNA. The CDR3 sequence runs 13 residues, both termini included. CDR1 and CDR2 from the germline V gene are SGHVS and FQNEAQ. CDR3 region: CASSLVGAAELQY.

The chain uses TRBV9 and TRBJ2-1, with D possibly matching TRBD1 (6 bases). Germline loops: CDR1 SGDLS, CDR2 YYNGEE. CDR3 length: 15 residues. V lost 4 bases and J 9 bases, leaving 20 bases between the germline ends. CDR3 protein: CASSIPTGNTSEQFF. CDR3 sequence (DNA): TGTGCCAGCAGCATCCCTACAGGGAACACCAGTGAGCAGTTCTTC. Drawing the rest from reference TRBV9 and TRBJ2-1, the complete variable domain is DSGVTQTPKHLITATGQRVTLRCSPRSGDLSVYWYQQSLDQGLQFLIQYYNGEERAKGNILERFSAQQFPDLHSELNLSSLELGDSALYFCASSIPTGNTSEQFFGPGTRLTVL.

The CDR3 nucleotides read TGTGCCAGCAGCTCCAACGGCTGGGGTCACGAGCAGTACTTC. Residues: CASSSNGWGHEQYF. This chain links TRBV7-7 with TRBJ2-7; D remains unclear. The CDR3 sequence is 14 residues long. Germline loops: CDR1 SSHAT, CDR2 FNYEAQ (reference sequence). With 4 bases removed from V and 5 bases from J, the gap between germline ends came to 15 bases.

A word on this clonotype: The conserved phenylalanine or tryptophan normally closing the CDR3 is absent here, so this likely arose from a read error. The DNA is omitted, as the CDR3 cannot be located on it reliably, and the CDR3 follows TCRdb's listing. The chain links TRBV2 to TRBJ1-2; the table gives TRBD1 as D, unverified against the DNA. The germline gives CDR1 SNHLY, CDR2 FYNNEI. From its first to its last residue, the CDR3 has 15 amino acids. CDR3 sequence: CASSEAGSGGGYEQY.

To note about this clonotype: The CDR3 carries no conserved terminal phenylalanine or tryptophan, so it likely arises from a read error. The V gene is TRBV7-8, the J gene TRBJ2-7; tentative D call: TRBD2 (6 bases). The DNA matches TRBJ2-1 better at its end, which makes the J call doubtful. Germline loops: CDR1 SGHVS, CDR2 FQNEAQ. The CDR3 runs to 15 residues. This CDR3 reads CATSLAAGLGYEQFC. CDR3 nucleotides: TGTGCCACCAGCTTAGCGGCAGGCCTCGGGTACGAGCAGTTCTGC.

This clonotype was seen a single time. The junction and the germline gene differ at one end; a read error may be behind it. The DNA for the CDR3 is TGTGCCACCTGGGACGGGGGCACCGGGACGCAGTTTTTT. As protein: CATWDGGTGTQFF. The rearrangement links TRBV24-1 to TRBJ2-3; D possibly uses TRBD1 or TRBD2 (6 bases each). From germline, CDR1 is KGHDR and CDR2 SFDVKD. The CDR3 extends over 13 amino acids.

The CDR3: CASGDGGSDAQTF. Written as DNA, the CDR3 is TGTGCCAGCGGGGACGGGGGCAGCGATGCGCAGACCTTC. V and J are TRBV2 and TRBJ1-2; D possibly corresponds to TRBD1 (6 bases). The V gene lost 8 bases and the J gene lost 14 bases, with 24 bases spanning the gap. Germline V gene lookup returns CDR1 SNHLY and CDR2 FYNNEI. This CDR3 has 13 residues.

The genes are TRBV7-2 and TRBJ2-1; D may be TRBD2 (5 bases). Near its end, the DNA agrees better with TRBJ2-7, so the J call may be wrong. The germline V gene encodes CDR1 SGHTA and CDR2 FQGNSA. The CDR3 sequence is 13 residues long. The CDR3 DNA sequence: TGTGCCAGCAGCAGAGAACTAGATAATGAGCAGTACTTC. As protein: CASSRELDNEQYF.

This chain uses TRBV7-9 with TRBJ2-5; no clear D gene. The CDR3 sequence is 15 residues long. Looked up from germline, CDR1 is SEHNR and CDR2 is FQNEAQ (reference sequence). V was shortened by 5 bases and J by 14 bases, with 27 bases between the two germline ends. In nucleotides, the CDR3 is TGTGCCAGCAGCCCGAGCGCTACTCGCGAAGGCTACCACTACTTC. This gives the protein CASSPSATREGYHYF.

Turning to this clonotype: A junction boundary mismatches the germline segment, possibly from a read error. The CDR3 protein is CATSLGRGQETQYF. CDR3 nucleotides: TGTGCCACCAGCTTAGGCAGAGGGCAAGAGACCCAGTACTTC. J is TRBJ2-5 and V is TRBV7-8; TRBD2 is a possible D gene (5 bases). The CDR3 sequence is 14 residues long. Germline CDR1 is SGHVS and CDR2 is FQNEAQ. The whole variable domain, filled in from reference TRBV7-8 and TRBJ2-5, reads GAGVSQSPRYKVAKRGQDVALRCDPISGHVSLFWYQQALGQGPEFLTYFQNEAQLDKSGLPSDRFFAERPEGSVSTLKIQRTQQEDSAVYLCATSLGRGQETQYFGPGTRLLVL.

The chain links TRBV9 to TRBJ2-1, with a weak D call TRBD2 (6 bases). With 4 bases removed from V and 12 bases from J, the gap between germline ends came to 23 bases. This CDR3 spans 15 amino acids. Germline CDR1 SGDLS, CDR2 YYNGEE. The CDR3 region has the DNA TGTGCCAGCAGCCCCCATAGCGGCCGCACAGATACGCAGTTCTTC. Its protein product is CASSPHSGRTDTQFF.

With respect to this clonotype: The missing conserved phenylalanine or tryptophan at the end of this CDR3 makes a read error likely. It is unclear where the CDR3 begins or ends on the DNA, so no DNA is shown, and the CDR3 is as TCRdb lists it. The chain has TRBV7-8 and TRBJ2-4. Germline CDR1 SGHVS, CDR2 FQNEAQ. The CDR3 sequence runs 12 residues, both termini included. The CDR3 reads CASSLAGDTDNQ.

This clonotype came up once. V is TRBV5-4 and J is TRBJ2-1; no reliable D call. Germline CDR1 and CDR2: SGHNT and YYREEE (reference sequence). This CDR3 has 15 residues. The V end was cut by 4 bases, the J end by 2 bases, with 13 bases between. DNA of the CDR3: TGTGCCAGCAGCATGGGTTTGAGAGCCTACAATGAGCAGTTCTTC. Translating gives CASSMGLRAYNEQFF.

The CDR3 sequence is CASSARGQSTDTQYF. The CDR3 nucleotides read TGTGCCAGCAGCGCCCGAGGACAGAGCACAGATACGCAGTATTTT. The chain joins TRBV9 to TRBJ2-3, with D perhaps matching TRBD1 (6 bases). V was pared by 3 bases and J by 0 bases, with 11 bases between. CDR1 is SGDLS and CDR2 is YYNGEE in the germline V gene. The CDR3 has 15 residues. The full variable domain, completed using reference TRBV9 and TRBJ2-3, is DSGVTQTPKHLITATGQRVTLRCSPRSGDLSVYWYQQSLDQGLQFLIQYYNGEERAKGNILERFSAQQFPDLHSELNLSSLELGDSALYFCASSARGQSTDTQYFGPGTRLTVL.